The clone carrying this T cell receptor (beta chain) was recorded only once. This record comes from a study of blood T cell repertoires in COVID-19. Study at large: PBMCs, B-cell-depleted T cells, or T cells provided the cDNA or gDNA that made up the material.

Germline assignment: CDR1 KGHDR and CDR2 SFDVKD. V shed 1 base, J shed 4 bases, and the junction held 6 bases outside the gene matches. The CDR3 has 18 residues. In the authors' methods: Nucleated cell counts were estimated from reference gene primer amplification. The assay was immunoSEQ multiplex PCR, and TCRdb's table has in-frame clones only and misses some. V, J and clone size were drawn from that table, and D and trimming were deduced from the DNA. The table lists about 210,000 clones, 60% to 85% of them singletons. This chain joins TRBV24-1 and TRBJ2-2, with TRBD1 matching over 12 bases. This clonotype originated in a woman aged 70-85 years with acute or convalescent COVID-19. Sequenced material: peripheral blood. The DNA of the CDR3 is TGTGCCACCAGTGATTTCGGGACAGGGGGCGCGAGCACCGGGGAGCTGTTTTTT. Protein product: CATSDFGTGGASTGELFF.